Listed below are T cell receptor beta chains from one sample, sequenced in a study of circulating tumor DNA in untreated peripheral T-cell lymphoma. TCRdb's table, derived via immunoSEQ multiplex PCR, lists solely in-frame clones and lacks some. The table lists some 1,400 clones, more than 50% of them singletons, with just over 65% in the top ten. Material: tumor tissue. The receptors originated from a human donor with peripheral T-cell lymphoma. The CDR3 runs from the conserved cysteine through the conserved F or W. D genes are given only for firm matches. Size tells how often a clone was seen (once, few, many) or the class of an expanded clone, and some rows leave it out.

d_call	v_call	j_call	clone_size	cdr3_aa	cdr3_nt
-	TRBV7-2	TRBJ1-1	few	CASSLGQGAEAFF	TGTGCCAGCAGCTTAGGGCAGGGAGCTGAAGCTTTCTTT
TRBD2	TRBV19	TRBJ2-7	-	CASSIRLAESYEQYF	TGTGCCAGTAGTATTCGTCTAGCGGAGTCCTACGAGCAGTACTTC
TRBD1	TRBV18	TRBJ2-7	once	CASSHIGQGRYEQYF	TGTGCCAGCTCACACATTGGACAGGGGAGGTACGAGCAGTACTTC
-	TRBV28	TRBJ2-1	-	CASRSTGLPLNEQFF	TGTGCCAGCAGATCGACCGGACTACCTCTCAATGAGCAGTTCTTC
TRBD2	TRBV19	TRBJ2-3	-	CASSMREGRADTQYF	TGTGCCAGTAGTATGAGGGAGGGCCGAGCAGATACGCAGTATTTT
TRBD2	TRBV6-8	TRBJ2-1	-	CAINPGLAGDVNEQFF	TGTGCCATCAATCCGGGACTAGCGGGAGATGTCAATGAGCAGTTCTTC
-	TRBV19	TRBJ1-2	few	CASSIDLESRVNGYTF	TGTGCCAGTAGTATAGATCTTGAGAGTCGCGTGAATGGCTACACCTTC
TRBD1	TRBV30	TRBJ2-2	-	CAFNTGQGVINTGELFF	TGTGCCTTTAATACGGGACAGGGCGTAATTAACACCGGGGAGCTGTTTTTT
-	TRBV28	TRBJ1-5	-	CASSTNSFNQPQHF	TGTGCCAGCAGTACAAACAGTTTCAATCAGCCCCAGCATTTT
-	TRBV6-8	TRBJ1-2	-	CASSQIQPGQAQTRIYGYTF	TGTGCCAGCAGTCAGATCCAACCGGGACAAGCTCAAACCCGTATATATGGCTACACCTTC
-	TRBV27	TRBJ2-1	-	CASSFSYDSYDEQFF	TGTGCCAGCAGTTTCTCATACGACAGCTACGATGAGCAGTTCTTC
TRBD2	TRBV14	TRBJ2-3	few	CASSQGLGAYTQYF	TGTGCCAGCAGCCAGGGACTAGGAGCGTATACGCAGTATTTT
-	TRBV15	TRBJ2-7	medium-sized	CATSMYSGPYEQYF	TGTGCCACCAGCATGTATAGCGGACCCTACGAGCAGTACTTC
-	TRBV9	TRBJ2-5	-	CASSASGTQETQYF	TGTGCCAGCAGCGCCTCCGGGACCCAAGAGACCCAGTACTTC
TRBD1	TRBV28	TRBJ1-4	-	CASSSTGGRFEKLFF	TGTGCCAGCAGTTCCACAGGGGGCAGATTTGAAAAACTGTTTTTT
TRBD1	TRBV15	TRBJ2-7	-	CASSSGQGPYEQYF	TGTGCCAGCAGCTCGGGACAGGGCCCCTACGAGCAGTACTTC
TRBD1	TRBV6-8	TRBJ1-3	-	CASSAGGTGNTIYF	TGTGCCAGCAGTGCAGGGGGCACTGGAAACACCATATATTTT
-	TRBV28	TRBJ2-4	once	CASSLNGRNIQYF	TGTGCCAGCAGTTTAAACGGAAGAAACATTCAGTACTTC
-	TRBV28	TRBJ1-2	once	CASSLITRRIGYTF	TGTGCCAGCAGTTTAATTACAAGAAGGATTGGCTACACCTTC
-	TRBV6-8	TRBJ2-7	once	CASSLQGGTYEQYF	TGTGCCAGCAGTCTACAGGGTGGCACCTACGAGCAGTACTTC
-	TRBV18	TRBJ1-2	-	CASSPDVRSNYGYTF	TGTGCCAGCTCACCCGATGTCCGGAGTAACTATGGCTACACCTTC
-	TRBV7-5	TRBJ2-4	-	CASSLLQGGAKNIQYF	TGTGCCAGCAGCTTGTTGCAGGGGGGTGCCAAAAACATTCAGTACTTC
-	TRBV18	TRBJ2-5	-	CASSPLKETQYF	TGTGCCAGCTCACCTCTTAAAGAGACCCAGTACTTC
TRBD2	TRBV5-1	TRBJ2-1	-	CASSSGTRDNEQFF	TGCGCCAGCAGCTCGGGGACTAGGGACAATGAGCAGTTCTTC
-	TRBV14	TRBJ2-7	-	CASSQGWGARYEQYF	TGTGCCAGCAGCCAAGGGTGGGGGGCCCGCTACGAGCAGTACTTC
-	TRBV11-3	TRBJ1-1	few	CASSLDTKSMNTEAFF	TGTGCCAGCAGCTTAGACACGAAATCCATGAACACTGAAGCTTTCTTT
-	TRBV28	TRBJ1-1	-	CASKIGNTEAFF	TGTGCCAGCAAGATAGGAAACACTGAAGCTTTCTTT
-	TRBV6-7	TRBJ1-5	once	CASSHTRGSNQPQHF	TGTGCCAGCAGTCACACGAGGGGTAGCAATCAGCCCCAGCATTTT
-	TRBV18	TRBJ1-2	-	CASSPSDSRGYTF	TGTGCCAGCTCACCCTCGGACAGTCGTGGCTACACCTTC
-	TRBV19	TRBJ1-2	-	CASSHEGGFIGYTF	TGTGCCAGTAGCCACGAGGGGGGCTTTATTGGCTACACCTTC
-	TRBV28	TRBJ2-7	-	CASERGSSYEQYF	TGTGCCAGCGAAAGGGGGAGCTCCTACGAGCAGTACTTC
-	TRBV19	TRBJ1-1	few	CASTFRQEMNTEAFF	TGTGCCAGTACCTTCCGGCAGGAGATGAACACTGAAGCTTTCTTT
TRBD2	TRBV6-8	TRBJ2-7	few	CASGRGGKEQYF	TGTGCCAGCGGGCGGGGGGGAAAGGAGCAGTACTTC
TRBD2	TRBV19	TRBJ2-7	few	CASSPERGGPREQYF	TGTGCCAGTAGTCCCGAGCGGGGGGGCCCAAGGGAGCAGTACTTC
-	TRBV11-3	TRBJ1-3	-	CASSFNSLGNTIYF	TGTGCCAGCAGCTTCAATAGTCTCGGAAACACCATATATTTT
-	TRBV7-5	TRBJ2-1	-	CASSLWGGEDEQFF	TGTGCCAGCAGCTTGTGGGGAGGGGAAGACGAGCAGTTCTTC
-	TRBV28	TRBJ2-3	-	CASSPYTDTQYF	TGTGCCAGCAGTCCCTACACAGATACGCAGTATTTT
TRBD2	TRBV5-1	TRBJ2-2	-	CASSGLADNTGELFF	TGCGCCAGCTCCGGTCTAGCGGATAACACCGGGGAGCTGTTTTTT
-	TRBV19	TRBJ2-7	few	CASSGAGVSSYEQYF	TGTGCCAGTAGCGGCGCAGGGGTGAGCTCCTACGAGCAGTACTTC
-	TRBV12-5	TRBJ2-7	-	CASGPGIEQYF	TGTGCCAGCGGCCCTGGGATCGAGCAGTACTTC
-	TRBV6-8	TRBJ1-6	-	CASSLKEDNSPLHF	TGTGCCAGCAGTCTAAAGGAGGATAATTCACCCCTCCACTTT
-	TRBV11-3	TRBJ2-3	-	CASSQAVGTTDTQYF	TGTGCCAGCAGCCAAGCGGTGGGTACCACAGATACGCAGTATTTT
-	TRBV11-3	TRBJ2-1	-	CASSHTQGSSYNEQFF	TGTGCCAGCAGCCATACCCAGGGGAGCTCCTACAATGAGCAGTTCTTC
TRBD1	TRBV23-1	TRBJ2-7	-	CASSEGQGVPYEQYF	TGCGCCAGCAGTGAGGGACAGGGGGTCCCCTACGAGCAGTACTTC
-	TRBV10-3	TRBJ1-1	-	CAISESREAIEAFF	TGTGCCATCAGTGAGTCGCGGGAGGCGATTGAAGCTTTCTTT
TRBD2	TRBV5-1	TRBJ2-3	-	CASSTEIAGRTDTQYF	TGCGCCAGCAGCACCGAAATAGCGGGACGGACAGATACGCAGTATTTT
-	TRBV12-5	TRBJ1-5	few	CASGLGPKPQHF	TGTGCTAGTGGTTTGGGACCCAAGCCCCAGCATTTT
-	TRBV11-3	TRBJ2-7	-	CASSLWAGWIEEQYF	TGTGCCAGCAGCTTGTGGGCAGGGTGGATTGAGGAGCAGTACTTC
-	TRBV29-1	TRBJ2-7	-	CSVEEGEGSEQYF	TGCAGCGTTGAAGAAGGTGAGGGGAGCGAGCAGTACTTC